A selection of T cell receptor beta chains follows, all from one sample in a study of identical twins. TCRdb re-called the 5' RACE reads with MiXCR, one entry per CDR3 protein. The table includes around 480,000 distinct CDR3 sequences, 14% detected once. This sample also belongs to another study, concerning yellow fever vaccine responses in identical twins.

The source material was CD4+ T cells sorted from blood. Receptors originate from a woman aged 18-29 years in good health. The CDR3 runs from the conserved cysteine through the conserved F or W. The order of the fields is J gene, D gene, V gene, clone size, CDR3 DNA, CDR3 protein. The D gene is left open where the match is weak. The listing skips clone size in some rows; elsewhere it reads once, few, many or a size class.

TRBJ2-5	NA	TRBV7-2	NA	TGTGCCAGCAGCTTTTCCAGGGAAGAGACCCAGTACTTC	CASSFSREETQYF
TRBJ2-5	NA	TRBV12-3/TRBV12-4	few	TGTGCCAGCAGTTCCGGTGGCGGTGGACAAGAGACCCAGTACTTC	CASSSGGGGQETQYF
TRBJ1-1	NA	TRBV5-1	many	TGCGCCAGCAGCTTGGAGGGCAGCAACACTGAAGCTTTCTTT	CASSLEGSNTEAFF
TRBJ1-2	NA	TRBV30	NA	TGTGCCTGGAGTGTGTATATCTCGGACTATGGCTACACCTTC	CAWSVYISDYGYTF
TRBJ1-2	NA	TRBV6-2/TRBV6-3	NA	TGTGCCAGCAGTTACTCTGCGGACGCCCCGCGAGTCACCTTC	CASSYSADAPRVTF
TRBJ2-6	NA	TRBV30	many	TGTGCCTCCTCCGGTGGCTCTGGGGCCAACGTCCTGACTTTC	CASSGGSGANVLTF
TRBJ2-5	NA	TRBV7-9	NA	TGTGCCAGCAGCTTACTCGGACAGATCCAAGAGACCCAGTACTTC	CASSLLGQIQETQYF
TRBJ1-1	NA	TRBV6-5	NA	TGTGCCAGCAGTTACTCGAGAGCGGACACTGAAGCTTTCTTT	CASSYSRADTEAFF
TRBJ2-6	TRBD1	TRBV19	many	TGTGCCAGTCGGACAGGGGGCCTATCTGGGGCCAACGTCCTGACTTTC	CASRTGGLSGANVLTF
TRBJ2-4	NA	TRBV5-1	few	TGCGCCAGCAGCTCCACACTCCCAGCCAAAAACATTCAGTACTTC	CASSSTLPAKNIQYF
TRBJ2-3	NA	TRBV5-1	many	TGCGCCAGCAGCTTGACCCCACCAGATACGCAGTATTTT	CASSLTPPDTQYF
TRBJ1-2	NA	TRBV6-1	few	TGTGCCAGCAGAGGACAGATCGGTGATGGCTACACCTTC	CASRGQIGDGYTF
TRBJ2-2	NA	TRBV6-5	NA	TGTGCCAGCAGTTACGTAGTAAACACCGGGGAGCTGTTTTTT	CASSYVVNTGELFF
TRBJ2-3	NA	TRBV9	few	TGTGCCAGCAGCGCACACGTGGGCACAGATACGCAGTATTTT	CASSAHVGTDTQYF
TRBJ2-1	NA	TRBV2	NA	TGTGCCAGCAGGGCTCCCGGGACATTTAACTACAATGAGCAGTTCTTC	CASRAPGTFNYNEQFF
TRBJ2-7	TRBD1	TRBV12-3/TRBV12-4	many	TGTGCCAGCAGTTTAAGGACAGGGGACGAGCAGTACTTC	CASSLRTGDEQYF
TRBJ2-7	NA	TRBV28	NA	TGTGCCAGCAGTCCCTTGGGAGTCCCGGGGGAGCAGTACTTC	CASSPLGVPGEQYF